Sequencing of this TCR beta chain was carried out in a study of T-cell memory formation after mild COVID-19. A few counts support this clonotype. A single record per CDR3 protein comes from TCRdb applying MiXCR to the 5' RACE reads. The repertoire includes 300,000 to 400,000 distinct CDR3 sequences, around 15% of them detected once, and 22% sits in the top ten. CDR1 and CDR2 from the germline V gene are MNHEY and SMNVEV (reference sequence). The CDR3 totals 14 residues. V was shortened by 5 bases and J by 4 bases, with 14 bases between the two germline ends. The clonotype comes from a man aged 18 to 30 who had mild COVID-19 (a few samples of this study predate the infection). Cell type and time point are not known. The sequenced sample consisted of PBMCs or a T cell subset sorted from them (not recorded which). The V call is TRBV27, the J call TRBJ1-1; D possibly corresponds to TRBD1 (5 bases). CDR3 residues: CASSPWTGGTEAFF. The CDR3 bases are TGTGCCAGCAGTCCCTGGACTGGGGGCACTGAAGCTTTCTTT.